These T cell receptor beta chains were read from a single sample in a study of PD-1 blockade in classical Hodgkin lymphoma. TCRdb's table, derived via immunoSEQ multiplex PCR, lists solely in-frame clones and lacks some. The sample holds fewer than 65,000 clones, more than 90% seen once. This specimen was peripheral blood mononuclear cells (PBMCs), taken at baseline. Every receptor here comes from a human donor with classical Hodgkin lymphoma. The CDR3 runs from the conserved cysteine through the conserved F or W. D genes are given only for firm matches. Only some rows state a clone size, as once, few, many or a class for expanded clones.

TRBD2 TRBJ2-7 TRBV29-1 . TGCAGCGTTGTGTTGGTACTAGCGATTTCCTACGAGCAGTACTTC CSVVLVLAISYEQYF
. TRBJ1-1 TRBV18 . TGTGCCAGCTCACCACTGGTCCCCATTATTCAAGACACTGAAGCTTTCTTT CASSPLVPIIQDTEAFF
TRBD1 TRBJ2-7 TRBV5-5 . TGTGCCAGCAGCTTTCGGGACAGCGCCTACGAGCAGTACTTC CASSFRDSAYEQYF
. TRBJ1-3 TRBV18 . TGTGCCAGCTCACCATTTGAGGGGAGCTCTGGAAACACCATATATTTT CASSPFEGSSGNTIYF
TRBD1 TRBJ2-7 TRBV27 . TGTGCCAGCAGCCTTAGGGAGTGGACAGGGGGATACGAGCAGTACTTC CASSLREWTGGYEQYF
. TRBJ2-6 TRBV27 . TGTGCCAGCAGTATAGGGACACCAGGCTCTGGGGCCAACGTCCTGACTTTC CASSIGTPGSGANVLTF
. TRBJ2-7 TRBV11-2 . TGTGCCAGCAGCCGTTGGGGGGAAGACGAGCAGTACTTC CASSRWGEDEQYF
. TRBJ1-4 TRBV27 . TGTGCCAGCGGGGCTAGGCAGGCCAATGAAAAACTGTTTTTT CASGARQANEKLFF
TRBD1 TRBJ2-1 TRBV28 . TGTGCCAGCAGTTTCCTTGACAGGGTAGTCTCGCCAAATGAGCAGTTCTTC CASSFLDRVVSPNEQFF
TRBD2 TRBJ2-2 TRBV5-8 . TGTGCCACCAAATTCCCCGGGACTACGAACACCGGGGAGCTGTTTTTT CATKFPGTTNTGELFF
. TRBJ1-1 TRBV5-4 . TGTGCCAGCAGCGCCCGAGGTGAAGCTTTCTTT CASSARGEAFF
. TRBJ2-6 TRBV6-5 . TGTGCCAGTAAACCGGGACAAGGCTCAGACGTCCTGACTTTC CASKPGQGSDVLTF
TRBD1 TRBJ2-7 TRBV18 . TGTGCCAGCTCGCCCGGGACAGGGACCTACGAGCAGTACTTC CASSPGTGTYEQYF
. TRBJ2-3 TRBV6-5 . TGTGCCAGCAGTTACTCCGAGCTGTTTGATACGCAGTATTTT CASSYSELFDTQYF
TRBD2 TRBJ2-1 TRBV13 . TGTGCCAGCAGCTTACTAGCGGGAGTTTACAATGAGCAGTTCTTC CASSLLAGVYNEQFF
TRBD2 TRBJ2-3 TRBV19 . TGTGCCAGTAGTACTTACGGACTAGCGGGAGGGCCGGCAGATACGCAGTATTTT CASSTYGLAGGPADTQYF
. TRBJ1-1 TRBV27 . TGTGCCAGCAGTTTATACAGGTCGAACACTGAAGCTTTCTTT CASSLYRSNTEAFF
. TRBJ1-5 TRBV6-5 . TGTGCCAGCAGTACCACCGATCAGCCCCAGCATTTT CASSTTDQPQHF
. TRBJ2-1 TRBV4-1 once TGCGCCAGCAGCCAAGCGGGGAATGAGCAGTTCTTC CASSQAGNEQFF
TRBD1 TRBJ2-5 TRBV5-1 once TGCGCCAGCAGCGCCGGGACAGGGGGCAGAGAGACCCAGTACTTC CASSAGTGGRETQYF
. TRBJ2-1 TRBV5-6 . TGTGCCAGCAGCTTGGCTATCGGGAACAATGAGCAGTTCTTC CASSLAIGNNEQFF
. TRBJ1-2 TRBV5-1 . TGCGCCAGCAGCTCTACAGGGCGGTATGGCTACACCTTC CASSSTGRYGYTF
. TRBJ1-3 TRBV28 . TGTGCCAGCAGTGGACCAGCTAGCTCTGGAAACACCATATATTTT CASSGPASSGNTIYF
. TRBJ1-2 TRBV5-4 . TGTGCCAGCAGCTATCCGGCTAACTATGGCTACACCTTC CASSYPANYGYTF
TRBD2 TRBJ2-1 TRBV7-9 . TGTGCCAGCAGCTTACTAGCGGGAGGCCCTAGGAATGAGCAGTTCTTC CASSLLAGGPRNEQFF
. TRBJ1-3 TRBV14 . TGTGCCAGCAGCCAAGATATTCCACACTCTGGAAACACCATATATTTT CASSQDIPHSGNTIYF
. TRBJ2-7 TRBV5-1 . TGCGCCAGCAGCTTGGGCCGAGCCTACGAGCAGTACTTC CASSLGRAYEQYF
. TRBJ1-6 TRBV11-2 . TGTGCCAGCAGCTTAGTGAGCGGGGGGCCCGGGAGGTCCCTCCACTTT CASSLVSGGPGRSLHF
TRBD1 TRBJ2-4 TRBV6-5 once TGTGCCAGCAGTCGACAGGGGATGAACATTCAGTACTTC CASSRQGMNIQYF
TRBD1 TRBJ1-2 TRBV28 . TGTGCCAGCAGTCAGGGACAGGTTGCTGGCTACACCTTC CASSQGQVAGYTF
. TRBJ1-1 TRBV21-1 . TGTGCCAGCAGCAACGGAGTCCGGGGGGCGCGAAGAGAGTGGAACACTGAAGCTTTCTTT CASSNGVRGARREWNTEAFF
. TRBJ1-5 TRBV28 . TGTGCCAACACAGGGAATCAGCCCCAGCATTTT CANTGNQPQHF
. TRBJ2-2 TRBV5-4 . TGTGCCAGCAGCTTGGGACACTCCGGGGAGCTGTTTTTT CASSLGHSGELFF
. TRBJ1-2 TRBV4-1 . TGCGCCAGCAGCCAAGATCTCGGGGGGGCAAGGGGCTACACCTTC CASSQDLGGARGYTF
TRBD1 TRBJ1-1 TRBV7-9 . TGTGCCAGCAGCTTAGCCCTGGACAGGGTGAACACTGAAGCTTTCTTT CASSLALDRVNTEAFF
TRBD1 TRBJ1-5 TRBV6-1 once TGTGCCAGCAGTCCTGGACAGGGTCATCAGCCCCAGCATTTT CASSPGQGHQPQHF
. TRBJ2-1 TRBV19 . TGTGCTTCCCGACGTTCCCGCTCCTACAATGAGCAGTTCTTC CASRRSRSYNEQFF
TRBD1 TRBJ2-3 TRBV11-3 . TGTGCCAGCAGCTTGGGACAGGTCACAGATACGCAGTATTTT CASSLGQVTDTQYF
. TRBJ1-1 TRBV19 . TGTGCCAGTAACGAAGGGTTCAGGAACACTGAAGCTTTCTTT CASNEGFRNTEAFF
TRBD1 TRBJ2-7 TRBV11-2 . TGTGCCAGCAGCTCCCACAGGGGGAATATCTACGAGCAGTACTTC CASSSHRGNIYEQYF
TRBD1 TRBJ1-2 TRBV7-9 . TGTGCCAGCAGCTTAGGATACGGACAGGTGGTTGGCTACACCTTC CASSLGYGQVVGYTF
TRBD1 TRBJ1-1 TRBV14 . TGTGCCAGCAGCGGACAGGCGAACACTGAAGCTTTCTTT CASSGQANTEAFF
. TRBJ2-1 TRBV6-1 . TGTGCCAGCAAGCAGGGACACGGATACAATGAGCAGTTCTTC CASKQGHGYNEQFF
TRBD1 TRBJ2-5 TRBV23-1 . TGCGCCAGCAGTCAATCATGGGACAGGGGCGTAGAGACCCAGTACTTC CASSQSWDRGVETQYF
. TRBJ1-3 TRBV10-3 . TGTGCCATCAGTGAGGGAACTGGAAACACCATATATTTT CAISEGTGNTIYF
. TRBJ2-5 TRBV7-5 few TGTGTCAGAAGCTCGAACCACTGGGGACTAGCGGGAGAGGAGGGTATAGAGACCCAGTACTTC CVRSSNHWGLAGEEGIETQYF
. TRBJ1-5 TRBV6-4 . TGTGCCAGCAGTGAATCTTTAGCCCATCCGCCCCAGCATTTT CASSESLAHPPQHF
TRBD1 TRBJ2-5 TRBV15 . TGTGCCACCAGCAGGGGGACAGGGGACGGGGAGACCCAGTACTTC CATSRGTGDGETQYF
TRBD1 TRBJ1-2 TRBV4-1 . TGCGCCAGCAGCCGAGACAGGGATGACTATGGCTACACCTTC CASSRDRDDYGYTF
. TRBJ1-6 TRBV20-1 few TGCAGTGCTAGTAATAATTCACCCCTCCACTTT CSASNNSPLHF
. TRBJ2-1 TRBV9 . TGTGCCAGCAGCGTAGCTCCCCCGGATGAGCAGTTCTTC CASSVAPPDEQFF
. TRBJ2-5 TRBV5-6 . TGTGCCAGCAGCTTTGAAGAGACCCAGTACTTC CASSFEETQYF
TRBD1 TRBJ1-6 TRBV7-2 . TGTGCCAGCAGCTTAGCCCCGACAGGGAACTCACCCCTCCACTTT CASSLAPTGNSPLHF
. TRBJ2-1 TRBV5-4 . TGTGCCAGCAGCTTGGACGCGGGCTCCTACAATGAGCAGTTCTTC CASSLDAGSYNEQFF
TRBD2 TRBJ2-2 TRBV7-3 . TGTGCCAGCAGCCCGGGACTAGCGGGAACCGGGGAGCTGTTTTTT CASSPGLAGTGELFF
. TRBJ2-3 TRBV9 . TGTGCCAGCAGCGTAGCAGCTACAGATACGCAGTATTTT CASSVAATDTQYF
TRBD2 TRBJ2-7 TRBV4-1 . TGCGCCAGCAGCCAGCGATTAGCGGGGGGGCTGCTTGAGCAGTACTTC CASSQRLAGGLLEQYF